This record looks at one TCR beta chain sequence and its context. With 4 bases removed from V and 6 bases from J, the gap between germline ends came to 10 bases. This CDR3 comprises 13 residues. CDR1 and CDR2 from the germline V gene are KGHSH and LQKENI. Measured with immunoSEQ multiplex PCR; TCRdb has only the in-frame clones, and not every one. The sample yields about 130,000 clones, approximately 83% seen once. The entry originates in a study of blood T cell repertoires in COVID-19. This sequence was found in a man in his forties with active or convalescent COVID-19. Sequencing was carried out using peripheral blood. The genes are TRBV18 and TRBJ2-1; D ambiguous. The CDR3 loop is CASSLAIINEQFF. The CDR3 DNA follows: TGTGCCAGCTCACTGGCAATAATCAATGAGCAGTTCTTC.